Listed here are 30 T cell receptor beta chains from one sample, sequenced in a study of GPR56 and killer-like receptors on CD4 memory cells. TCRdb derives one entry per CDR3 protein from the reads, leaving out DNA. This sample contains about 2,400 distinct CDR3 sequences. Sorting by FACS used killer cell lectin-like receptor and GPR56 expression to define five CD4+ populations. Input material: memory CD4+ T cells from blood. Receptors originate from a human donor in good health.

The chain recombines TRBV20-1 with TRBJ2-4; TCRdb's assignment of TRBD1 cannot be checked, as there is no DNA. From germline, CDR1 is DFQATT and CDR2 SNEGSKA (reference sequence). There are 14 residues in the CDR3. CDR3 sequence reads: CSASQDSSKNIQYF.

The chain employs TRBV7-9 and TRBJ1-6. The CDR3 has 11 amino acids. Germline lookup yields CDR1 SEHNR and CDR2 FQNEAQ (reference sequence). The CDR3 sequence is CASSSGLPLHF.

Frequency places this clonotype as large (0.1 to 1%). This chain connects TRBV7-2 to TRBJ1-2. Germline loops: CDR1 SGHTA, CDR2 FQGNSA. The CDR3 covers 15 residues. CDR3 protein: CASSLEMGTNYGYTF.

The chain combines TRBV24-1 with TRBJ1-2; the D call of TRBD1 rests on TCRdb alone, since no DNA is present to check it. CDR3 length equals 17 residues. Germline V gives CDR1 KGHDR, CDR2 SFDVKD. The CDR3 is CATSVRDRVPDSNGYTF.

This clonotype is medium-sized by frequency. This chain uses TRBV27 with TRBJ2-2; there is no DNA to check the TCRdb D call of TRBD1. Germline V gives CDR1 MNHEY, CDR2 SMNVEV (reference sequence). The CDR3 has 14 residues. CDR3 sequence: CASSQLGVTGELFF.

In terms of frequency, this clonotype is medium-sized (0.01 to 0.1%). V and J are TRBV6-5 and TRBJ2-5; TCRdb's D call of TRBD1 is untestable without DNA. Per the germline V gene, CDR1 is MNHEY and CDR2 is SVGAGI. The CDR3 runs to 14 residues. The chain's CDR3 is CASRQGRTQETQYF.

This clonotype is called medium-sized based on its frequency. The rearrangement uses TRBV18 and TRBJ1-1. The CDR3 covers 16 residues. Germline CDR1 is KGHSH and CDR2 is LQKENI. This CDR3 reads CASSPQEGRARTEAFF.

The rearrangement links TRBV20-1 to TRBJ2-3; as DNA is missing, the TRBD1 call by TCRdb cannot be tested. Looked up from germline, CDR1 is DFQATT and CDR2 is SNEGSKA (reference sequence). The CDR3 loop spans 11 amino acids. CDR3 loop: CSAAQGGKQYF.

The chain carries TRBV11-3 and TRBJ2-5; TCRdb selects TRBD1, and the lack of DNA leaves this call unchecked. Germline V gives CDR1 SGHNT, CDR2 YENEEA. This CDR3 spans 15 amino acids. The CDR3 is CASSLGRNRQETQYF.

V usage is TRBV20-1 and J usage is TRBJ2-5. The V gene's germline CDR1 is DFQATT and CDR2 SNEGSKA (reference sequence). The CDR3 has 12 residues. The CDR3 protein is CSVRQLQEIQYF.

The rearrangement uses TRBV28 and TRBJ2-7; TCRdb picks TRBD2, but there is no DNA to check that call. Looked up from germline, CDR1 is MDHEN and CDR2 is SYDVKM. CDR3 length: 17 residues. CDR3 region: CASSSWARLAGNYEQYF.

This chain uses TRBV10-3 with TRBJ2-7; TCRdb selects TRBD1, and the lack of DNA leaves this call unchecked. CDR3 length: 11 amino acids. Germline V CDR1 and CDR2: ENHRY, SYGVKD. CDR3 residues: CTRGSPYEQYF.

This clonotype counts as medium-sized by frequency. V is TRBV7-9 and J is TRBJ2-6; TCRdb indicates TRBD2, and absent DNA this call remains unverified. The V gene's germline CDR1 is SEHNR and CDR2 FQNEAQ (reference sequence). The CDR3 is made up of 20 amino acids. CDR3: CASSKTLSSWTRSGANVLTF.

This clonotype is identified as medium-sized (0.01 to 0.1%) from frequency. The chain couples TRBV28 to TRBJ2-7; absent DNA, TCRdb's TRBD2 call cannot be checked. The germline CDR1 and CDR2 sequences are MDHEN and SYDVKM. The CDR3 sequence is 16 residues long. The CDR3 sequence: CASSLPAASGRVGQYF.

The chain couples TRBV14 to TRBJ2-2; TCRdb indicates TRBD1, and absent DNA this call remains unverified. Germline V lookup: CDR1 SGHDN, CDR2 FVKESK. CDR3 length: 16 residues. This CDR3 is CASSPSSGGITGELFF. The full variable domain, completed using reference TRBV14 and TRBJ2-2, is EAGVTQFPSHSVIEKGQTVTLRCDPISGHDNLYWYRRVMGKEIKFLLHFVKESKQDESGMPNNRFLAERTGGTYSTLKVQPAELEDSGVYFCASSPSSGGITGELFFGEGSRLTVL.

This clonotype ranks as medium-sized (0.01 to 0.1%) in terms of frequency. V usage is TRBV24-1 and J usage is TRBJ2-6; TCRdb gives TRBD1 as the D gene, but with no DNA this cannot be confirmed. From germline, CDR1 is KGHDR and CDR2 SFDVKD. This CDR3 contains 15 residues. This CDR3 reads CATSETGAGANVLTF.

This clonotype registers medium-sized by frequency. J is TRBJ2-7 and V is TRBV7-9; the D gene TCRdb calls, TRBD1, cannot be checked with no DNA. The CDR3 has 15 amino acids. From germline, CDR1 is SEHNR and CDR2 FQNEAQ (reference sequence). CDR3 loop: CASSFTGTRNYEQYF. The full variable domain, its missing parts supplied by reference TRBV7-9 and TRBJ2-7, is DTGVSQNPRHKITKRGQNVTFRCDPISEHNRLYWYRQTLGQGPEFLTYFQNEAQLEKSRLLSDRFSAERPKGSFSTLEIQRTEQGDSAMYLCASSFTGTRNYEQYFGPGTRLTVT.

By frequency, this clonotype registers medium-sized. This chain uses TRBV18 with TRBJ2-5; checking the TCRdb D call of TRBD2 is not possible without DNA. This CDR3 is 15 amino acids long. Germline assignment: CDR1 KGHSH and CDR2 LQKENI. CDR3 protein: CASSPPGRGRETQYF.

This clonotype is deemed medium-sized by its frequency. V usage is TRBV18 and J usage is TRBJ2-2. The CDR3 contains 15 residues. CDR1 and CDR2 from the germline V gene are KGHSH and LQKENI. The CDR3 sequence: CASSLTLTNTGELFF.

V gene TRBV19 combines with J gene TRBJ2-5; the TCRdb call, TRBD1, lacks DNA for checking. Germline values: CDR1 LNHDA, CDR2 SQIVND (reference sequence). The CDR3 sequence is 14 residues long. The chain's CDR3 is CASGTGRGSETQYF.

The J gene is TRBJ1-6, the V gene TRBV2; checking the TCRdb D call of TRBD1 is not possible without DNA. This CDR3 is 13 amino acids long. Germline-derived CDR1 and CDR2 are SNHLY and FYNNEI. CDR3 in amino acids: CASSEEGVSPLHF.

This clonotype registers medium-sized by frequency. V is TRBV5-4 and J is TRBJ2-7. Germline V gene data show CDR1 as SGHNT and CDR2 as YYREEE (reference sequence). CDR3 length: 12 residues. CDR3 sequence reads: CASSRVLGEQYF.

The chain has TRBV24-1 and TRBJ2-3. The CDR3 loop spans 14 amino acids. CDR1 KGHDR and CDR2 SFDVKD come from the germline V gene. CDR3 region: CATLRIESTDTQYF.

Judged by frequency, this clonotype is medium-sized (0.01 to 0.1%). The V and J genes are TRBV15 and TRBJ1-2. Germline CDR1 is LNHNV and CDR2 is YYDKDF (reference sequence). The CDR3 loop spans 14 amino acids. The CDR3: CATSRDPGGGGYTF.

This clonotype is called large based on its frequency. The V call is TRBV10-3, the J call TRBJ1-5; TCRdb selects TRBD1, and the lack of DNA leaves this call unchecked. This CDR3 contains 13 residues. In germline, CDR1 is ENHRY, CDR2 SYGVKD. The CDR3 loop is CAISRGWNQPQHF.

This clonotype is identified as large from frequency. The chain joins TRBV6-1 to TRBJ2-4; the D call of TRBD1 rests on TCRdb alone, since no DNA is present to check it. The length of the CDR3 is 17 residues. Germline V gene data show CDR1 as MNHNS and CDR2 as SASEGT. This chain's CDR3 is CASSESITGSAKNIQYF.

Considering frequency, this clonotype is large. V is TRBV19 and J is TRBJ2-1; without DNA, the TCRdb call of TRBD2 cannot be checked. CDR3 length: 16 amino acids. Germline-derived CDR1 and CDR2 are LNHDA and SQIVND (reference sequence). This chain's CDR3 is CASSMERLAGDQEQFF.

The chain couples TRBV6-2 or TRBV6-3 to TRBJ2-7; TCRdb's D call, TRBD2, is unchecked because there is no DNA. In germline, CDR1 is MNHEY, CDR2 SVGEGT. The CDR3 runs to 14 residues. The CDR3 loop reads CASRERGSSYEQYF.

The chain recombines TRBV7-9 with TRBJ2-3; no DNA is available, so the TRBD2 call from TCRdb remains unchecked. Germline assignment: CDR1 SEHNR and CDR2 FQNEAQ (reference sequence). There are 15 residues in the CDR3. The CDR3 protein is CASSTTSGRTDTQYF.

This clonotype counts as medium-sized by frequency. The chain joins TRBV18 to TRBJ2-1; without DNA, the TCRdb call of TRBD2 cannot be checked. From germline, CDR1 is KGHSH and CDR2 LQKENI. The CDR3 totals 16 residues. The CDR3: CASSLYSAGGYNEQFF.